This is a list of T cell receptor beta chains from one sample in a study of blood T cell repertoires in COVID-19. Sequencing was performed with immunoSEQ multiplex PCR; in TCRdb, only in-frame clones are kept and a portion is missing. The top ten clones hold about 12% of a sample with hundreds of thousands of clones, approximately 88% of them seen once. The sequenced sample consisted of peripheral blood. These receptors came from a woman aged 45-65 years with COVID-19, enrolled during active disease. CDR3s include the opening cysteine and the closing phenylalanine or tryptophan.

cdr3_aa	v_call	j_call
CASSVDSGRVGETQYF	TRBV9	TRBJ2-5
CASSLRQGSHYGYTF	TRBV7-8	TRBJ1-2
CASRKTVNYGYTF	TRBV28	TRBJ1-2
CASSFGGGKLFF	TRBV5-4	TRBJ2-2
CASSWGVEQYF	TRBV7-9	TRBJ2-7
CASTTGDAGYEQYF	TRBV6-5	TRBJ2-7
CASSRDTGIAGELFF	TRBV3-1/TRBV3-2	TRBJ2-2
CAWSSGQGGTEAFF	TRBV30	TRBJ1-1
CASNRETTGELFF	TRBV2	TRBJ2-2
CASSLRGGQGHSPLHF	TRBV7-9	TRBJ1-6
CASSRLGTVQRQGYEQYF	TRBV18	TRBJ2-7
CASSPSGGFSYEQYF	TRBV7-6	TRBJ2-7
CAISESGTVDEQYF	TRBV10-3	TRBJ2-7
CASSFQGTENTEAFF	TRBV5-1	TRBJ1-1
CASSSRDRGHEKLFF	TRBV5-1	TRBJ1-4
CASSLAGYEQYF	TRBV6-5	TRBJ2-7
CATSRGRGRRGSYTEAFF	TRBV15	TRBJ1-1
CASTSMSDVTDTQYF	TRBV10-2	TRBJ2-3
CASTATGTGNYGYTF	TRBV19	TRBJ1-2
CASTSRGAQYQETQYF	TRBV28	TRBJ2-5
CASSRRAGSYEQYF	TRBV5-1	TRBJ2-7
CASSVPKTGALSYEQYF	TRBV7-2	TRBJ2-7
CASKQDSNTEAFF	TRBV2	TRBJ1-1
CASSMPGQALRDTQYF	TRBV11-2	TRBJ2-3
CASRHRQGEPYGYTF	TRBV27	TRBJ1-2
CASSYSTTNGYTF	TRBV6-5	TRBJ1-2
CASSPRQGATGELFF	TRBV9	TRBJ2-2
CASSPTGGGDTEAFF	TRBV18	TRBJ1-1
CASSQDRVGADIQYF	TRBV14	TRBJ2-4
CSARTGSTEAFF	TRBV29-1	TRBJ1-1
CASSLPGGTEAFF	TRBV27	TRBJ1-1
CASSFPTGGMSNEKLFF	TRBV19	TRBJ1-4
CASSVSQNNSPLHF	TRBV9	TRBJ1-6
CASSPRTSGGAGELFF	TRBV4-1	TRBJ2-2
CASSPTGVSYEQYF	TRBV4-1	TRBJ2-7
CAWKARAAGYTF	TRBV30	TRBJ1-2
CASSLPRQAPGQETQYF	TRBV28	TRBJ2-5
CASSKGLAVPDAYEQYF	TRBV5-1	TRBJ2-7
CASSIRFGEHIQYF	TRBV19	TRBJ2-4
CASSRGTGGNRRPGYTF	TRBV9	TRBJ1-2
CAWSVGPANYGYTF	TRBV30	TRBJ1-2
CASSRRSGGNTIYF	TRBV5-6	TRBJ1-3
CASSRWTGEGGNTIYF	TRBV7-8	TRBJ1-3
CASSVDSSTFYEQYF	TRBV9	TRBJ2-7
CSALDRSEQYF	TRBV20-1	TRBJ2-7
CASSEAPWDREIYEQYF	TRBV6-1	TRBJ2-7
CASSLSGDTEAFF	TRBV28	TRBJ1-1
CATGAGRPGNTIYF	TRBV19	TRBJ1-3
CATSKGLAGNNEQFF	TRBV24-1	TRBJ2-1
CACLTVPLAFF	TRBV30	TRBJ1-1
CASSLVGSEEYTQYF	TRBV5-1	TRBJ2-3
CSASGASGGTKNIQYF	TRBV20-1	TRBJ2-4
CASSLGASQGPIYF	TRBV11-2	TRBJ1-3
CSVGTGAYTEAFF	TRBV29-1	TRBJ1-1
CASSDSRGEAFF	TRBV6-4	TRBJ1-1
CASSAGQGDYGYTF	TRBV2	TRBJ1-2
CASRGQSTTNEKLFF	TRBV27	TRBJ1-4
CASSLRLAGFDTQYF	TRBV27	TRBJ2-3
CASSTGGNTGELFF	TRBV2	TRBJ2-2
CASSIFPGEKFGYGYTF	TRBV19	TRBJ1-2